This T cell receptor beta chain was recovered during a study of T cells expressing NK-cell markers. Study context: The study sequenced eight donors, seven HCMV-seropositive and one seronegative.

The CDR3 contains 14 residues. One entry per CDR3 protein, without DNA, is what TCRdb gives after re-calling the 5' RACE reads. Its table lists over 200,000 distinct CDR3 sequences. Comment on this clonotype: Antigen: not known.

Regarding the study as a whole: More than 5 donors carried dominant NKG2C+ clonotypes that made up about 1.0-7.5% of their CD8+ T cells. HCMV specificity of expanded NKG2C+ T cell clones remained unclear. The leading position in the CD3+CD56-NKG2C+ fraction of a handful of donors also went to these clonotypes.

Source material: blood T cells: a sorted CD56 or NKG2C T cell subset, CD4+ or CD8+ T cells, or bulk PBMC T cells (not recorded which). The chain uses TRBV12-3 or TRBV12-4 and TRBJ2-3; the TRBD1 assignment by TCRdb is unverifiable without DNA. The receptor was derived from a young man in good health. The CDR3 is CASSFLGVTDTQYF.